The 26 T cell receptor beta chains reported below all come from one sample, sequenced in a study of early stage breast cancer tumors. Produced via immunoSEQ multiplex PCR; TCRdb's table is partial and in-frame only. Here the sample spans fewer than 70,000 clones, 75% to 90% being singletons. Sequencing used blood. Every receptor here comes from a person aged 35-50 years with breast cancer.

The V gene is TRBV5-1, the J gene TRBJ1-1; possible D gene TRBD1, 5 bases. There are 13 residues in the CDR3. Trimming took 6 bases from V and 5 from J, leaving 14 bases between them. Germline loops: CDR1 SGHRS, CDR2 YFSETQ. The CDR3 DNA reads TGCGCCAGCACCCTGGGGGGGAGGACTGAAGCTTTCTTT. Protein: CASTLGGRTEAFF.

The chain joins TRBV7-2 to TRBJ2-4; 10 bases match TRBD2. The CDR3 sequence is 14 residues long. V gave up 5 bases and J gave up 6 bases; unmatched junction bases: 4. Looked up from germline, CDR1 is SGHTA and CDR2 is FQGNSA. The CDR3 DNA reads TGTGCCAGCAGCCCCATAGCGGGAGGAAACATTCAGTACTTC. Its protein product is CASSPIAGGNIQYF.

The chain carries TRBV4-2 and TRBJ2-5, with TRBD2 matching over 11 bases. V shed 0 bases and J 5 bases; nucleotides not matched to a gene: 20. This CDR3 is 21 amino acids long. Germline V gives CDR1 LGHNA, CDR2 YNFKEQ. The CDR3 region is CASSQDKYVTSGSKEEETQYF. CDR3 nucleotide sequence: TGTGCCAGCAGCCAAGATAAGTACGTCACTAGCGGGAGTAAAGAGGAGGAGACCCAGTACTTC.

The V call is TRBV6-6, the J call TRBJ2-7; D is uncertain. Germline values: CDR1 MNHNY, CDR2 SVGAGI (reference sequence). V was trimmed by 3 bases and J by 3 bases, leaving 6 bases between them. The CDR3 runs to 12 residues. The CDR3 region has the DNA TGTGCCAGCAGTTATAGTTTCTACGAGCAGTACTTC. Residues: CASSYSFYEQYF.

This chain connects TRBV6-5 to TRBJ2-7; D may match TRBD1 or TRBD2 (5 bases each). This CDR3 spans 13 amino acids. The V end lost 2 bases, the J end lost 5 bases, and 10 bases lay between the germline ends. From germline, CDR1 is MNHEY and CDR2 SVGAGI. CDR3 DNA sequence: TGTGCCAGCAGTTACGGGGGTGGGGACGAGCAGTACTTC. This codes for CASSYGGGDEQYF.

This sequence joins TRBV9 and TRBJ2-1, with TRBD2 identical over 8 bases. The CDR3 length is 16 residues. CDR1 SGDLS and CDR2 YYNGEE come from the germline V gene. After removal of 2 bases from V and 6 bases from J, the junction contained 10 bases not matched to a gene. CDR3 nucleotide sequence: TGTGCCAGCAGCGTCCTGAGCGGGAGCTTCGGCAATGAGCAGTTCTTC. Protein: CASSVLSGSFGNEQFF.

This chain joins TRBV27 and TRBJ2-7; possibly TRBD2 for D (6 bases). The V gene lost 6 bases and the J gene lost 2 bases, with 11 bases spanning the gap. The germline gives CDR1 MNHEY, CDR2 SMNVEV (reference sequence). The CDR3 length is 13 residues. The CDR3 loop reads CASRLATTYEQYF. CDR3 in DNA: TGTGCCAGCAGGCTAGCGACGACCTACGAGCAGTACTTC.

The V call is TRBV28, the J call TRBJ2-3; 8 bases map to TRBD1. The CDR3 runs to 15 residues. Unmatched junction bases numbered 5, after V lost 3 bases and J lost 3 bases. Germline V CDR1 and CDR2: MDHEN, SYDVKM. The CDR3 DNA reads as TGTGCCAGCAGTTTCGGACAGGGCTGGACAGATACGCAGTATTTT. Protein sequence: CASSFGQGWTDTQYF.

The rearrangement links TRBV16 to TRBJ1-4; 10 bases fit TRBD1. The trim removed 5 bases at V and 7 bases at J, leaving 7 bases unmatched. Germline V gene lookup returns CDR1 KGHSY and CDR2 FQNENV. This CDR3 has 15 residues. The CDR3: CASSAPGTGAEKLFF. CDR3 DNA: TGTGCCAGCAGCGCGCCCGGGACAGGGGCTGAAAAACTGTTTTTT. The full variable domain, its missing parts supplied by reference TRBV16 and TRBJ1-4, is GEEVAQTPKHLVRGEGQKAKLYCAPIKGHSYVFWYQQVLKNEFKFLISFQNENVFDETGMPKERFSAKCLPNSPCSLEIQATKLEDSAVYFCASSAPGTGAEKLFFGSGTQLSVL.

This clone appeared a few times. V gene TRBV10-2 combines with J gene TRBJ1-5; D remains unclear. The CDR3 is 12 residues long. Per the germline V gene, CDR1 is WSHSY and CDR2 is SAAADI. Trimming removed 3 bases at V and 4 bases at J, with 4 bases between. CDR3 protein: CASSDSNQPQHF. CDR3 coding DNA: TGCGCCAGCAGTGACTCGAATCAGCCCCAGCATTTT.

The CDR3 nucleotides read TGTGCCAGCAGCCGCGGACAGGGGGCCGTAAGCAATCAGCCCCAGCATTTT. The encoded protein is CASSRGQGAVSNQPQHF. J is TRBJ1-5 and V is TRBV4-2; 11 bases match TRBD1. V shed 4 bases, J shed 1 base, and the junction held 6 bases outside the gene matches. The CDR3 is made up of 17 amino acids. Germline assignment: CDR1 LGHNA and CDR2 YNFKEQ.

The table lists this clone with a count of one. The rearrangement uses TRBV5-4 and TRBJ2-2; TRBD2 matches at 8 bases. Trimming took 4 bases from V and 3 from J; bases not matched to a gene: 8. The CDR3 totals 16 residues. Germline CDR1 is SGHNT and CDR2 is YYREEE (reference sequence). CDR3 sequence reads: CASSPLNGRDTGELFF. The CDR3 DNA is TGTGCCAGCAGCCCGCTCAACGGGAGGGACACCGGGGAGCTGTTTTTT. Together with reference TRBV5-4 and TRBJ2-2, the CDR3 gives the full variable domain: ETGVTQSPTHLIKTRGQQVTLRCSSQSGHNTVSWYQQALGQGPQFIFQYYREEENGRGNFPPRFSGLQFPNYSSELNVNALELDDSALYLCASSPLNGRDTGELFFGEGSRLTVL.

This rearrangement joins TRBV6-5 to TRBJ1-4, with D possibly TRBD1 on 5 matching bases. In germline, CDR1 is MNHEY, CDR2 SVGAGI. The CDR3 runs 14 residues. The V end lost 2 bases, the J end lost 4 bases, and 8 bases lay between the germline ends. CDR3 sequence (DNA): TGTGCCAGCAGTTACGGGGCCCATAATGAAAAACTGTTTTTT. Encoded protein: CASSYGAHNEKLFF.

This sequence joins TRBV27 and TRBJ1-5; 10 bases match TRBD1. CDR1 and CDR2 from the germline V gene are MNHEY and SMNVEV (reference sequence). The CDR3 sequence is 17 residues long. With 8 bases clipped from V and 2 bases from J, the junction kept 12 bases outside the gene matches. CDR3 region: CASQGGTGVSGNQPQHF. In DNA, the CDR3 is TGTGCCAGCCAGGGGGGGACAGGGGTATCGGGCAATCAGCCCCAGCATTTT.

The rearrangement uses TRBV15 and TRBJ2-3; TRBD1 or TRBD2 may be the D gene (6 bases each). V was trimmed by 5 bases and J by 4 bases, leaving 16 bases between them. The germline CDR1 and CDR2 sequences are LNHNV and YYDKDF (reference sequence). This CDR3 spans 15 amino acids. As DNA, the CDR3 is TGTGCCACCAGCGCTCCCGGGGGCCTGGCAGATACGCAGTATTTT. Its protein product is CATSAPGGLADTQYF.

This rearrangement joins TRBV10-3 to TRBJ2-5; D is perhaps TRBD1 (6 bases). Trimming cost V 3 bases and J 4 bases, with 6 bases left between them. CDR1 is ENHRY and CDR2 is SYGVKD in the germline V gene. The length of the CDR3 is 12 residues. This CDR3 reads CAISDRGETQYF. The CDR3 coding sequence is TGTGCCATCAGTGACAGGGGAGAGACCCAGTACTTC.

The rearrangement links TRBV15 to TRBJ1-5, with 9 bases identical to TRBD1. There are 15 residues in the CDR3. The V segment lost 5 bases and the J segment 1 base; nucleotides outside the gene matches: 3. The V gene's germline CDR1 is LNHNV and CDR2 YYDKDF (reference sequence). CDR3 DNA sequence: TGTGCCACCAGCCGAGGGACAGGGAGCAATCAGCCCCAGCATTTT. Protein product: CATSRGTGSNQPQHF.

This chain joins TRBV11-3 and TRBJ1-3; D perhaps matches TRBD1 (5 bases). The CDR3 length is 15 residues. V was cut by 6 bases and J by 0 bases, with 12 bases left in between. Germline CDR1 SGHNT, CDR2 YENEEA. The CDR3 sequence: CASSYTGSSGNTIYF. DNA for the CDR3: TGTGCCAGCAGTTATACAGGATCCTCTGGAAACACCATATATTTT.

This clone was found a few times. The chain combines TRBV9 with TRBJ1-4, with a weak D call TRBD1 (5 bases). The CDR3 is 16 amino acids. Germline CDR1 and CDR2: SGDLS and YYNGEE. V dropped 4 bases and J dropped 0 bases, with 13 bases sitting between them. The DNA of the CDR3 is TGTGCCAGCAGCTTCGGGACTTCCGCAACTAATGAAAAACTGTTTTTT. Protein product: CASSFGTSATNEKLFF.

The chain carries TRBV4-1 and TRBJ2-7, with TRBD1 matching 7 bases. In germline, CDR1 is MGHRA, CDR2 YSYEKL. Trimming cost V 3 bases and J 4 bases; bases outside gene matches: 6. This CDR3 spans 14 amino acids. CDR3 nucleotides: TGCGCCAGCAGCCACCCCGGGACAGATTACGAGCAGTACTTC. Amino acids: CASSHPGTDYEQYF.

This chain joins TRBV18 and TRBJ2-7; the D gene is possibly TRBD2 (6 bases). V dropped 6 bases and J dropped 6 bases, with 24 bases sitting between them. The germline V gene encodes CDR1 KGHSH and CDR2 LQKENI. The CDR3 totals 16 residues. CDR3 nucleotides: TGTGCCAGCTCTCCGAGGGAGAGCGCGAGAGCGGGCGAGCAGTACTTC. It yields the protein CASSPRESARAGEQYF.

V gene TRBV5-1 combines with J gene TRBJ2-2, with D unresolved. The V end was cut by 0 bases, the J end by 9 bases, with 15 bases between. The V gene's germline CDR1 is SGHRS and CDR2 YFSETQ. The CDR3 spans 15 residues. In nucleotides, the CDR3 is TGCGCCAGCAGCTTGGTAGCTACTTCAAGCCGGGAGCTGTTTTTT. Protein: CASSLVATSSRELFF. Combining the CDR3 with reference TRBV5-1 and TRBJ2-2 gives the whole variable domain KAGVTQTPRYLIKTRGQQVTLSCSPISGHRSVSWYQQTPGQGLQFLFEYFSETQRNKGNFPGRFSGRQFSNSRSEMNVSTLELGDSALYLCASSLVATSSRELFFGEGSRLTVL.

The gene calls are TRBV6-1 and TRBJ2-3; TRBD2 is a possible D gene (6 bases). CDR3 length: 11 amino acids. V lost 7 bases and J lost 11, with 13 bases in between. Germline V lookup: CDR1 MNHNS, CDR2 SASEGT. The DNA of the CDR3 is TGTGCCAGCACCACGGGAGACTGGCAGTATTTT. Translation gives CASTTGDWQYF.

The gene calls are TRBV9 and TRBJ2-1; 9 nucleotides agree with TRBD1. The CDR3 totals 12 residues. Trimming removed 4 bases from V and 12 bases from J; junction bases left unmatched: 5. Germline-derived CDR1 and CDR2 are SGDLS and YYNGEE. CDR3 protein: CASSKGDRAQFF. The DNA for the CDR3 is TGTGCCAGCAGCAAGGGGGACAGGGCGCAGTTCTTC.

The V gene is TRBV27, the J gene TRBJ1-5; no clear D gene. The CDR3 runs 12 residues. Trimming stripped 5 bases from V and 5 bases from J, with 7 bases between. CDR1 and CDR2 (germline): MNHEY, SMNVEV (reference sequence). CDR3 protein: CASSNRDQPQHF. The CDR3 coding sequence is TGTGCCAGCAGTAACCGGGATCAGCCCCAGCATTTT.

The V gene is TRBV4-2, the J gene TRBJ2-3, with D uncertain. V was clipped by 0 bases and J by 0 bases, with 13 bases between them. There are 17 residues in the CDR3. Looked up from germline, CDR1 is LGHNA and CDR2 is YNFKEQ. The CDR3 reads CASSQDFTTASTDTQYF. The CDR3 DNA is TGTGCCAGCAGCCAAGACTTCACGACGGCTAGCACAGATACGCAGTATTTT.